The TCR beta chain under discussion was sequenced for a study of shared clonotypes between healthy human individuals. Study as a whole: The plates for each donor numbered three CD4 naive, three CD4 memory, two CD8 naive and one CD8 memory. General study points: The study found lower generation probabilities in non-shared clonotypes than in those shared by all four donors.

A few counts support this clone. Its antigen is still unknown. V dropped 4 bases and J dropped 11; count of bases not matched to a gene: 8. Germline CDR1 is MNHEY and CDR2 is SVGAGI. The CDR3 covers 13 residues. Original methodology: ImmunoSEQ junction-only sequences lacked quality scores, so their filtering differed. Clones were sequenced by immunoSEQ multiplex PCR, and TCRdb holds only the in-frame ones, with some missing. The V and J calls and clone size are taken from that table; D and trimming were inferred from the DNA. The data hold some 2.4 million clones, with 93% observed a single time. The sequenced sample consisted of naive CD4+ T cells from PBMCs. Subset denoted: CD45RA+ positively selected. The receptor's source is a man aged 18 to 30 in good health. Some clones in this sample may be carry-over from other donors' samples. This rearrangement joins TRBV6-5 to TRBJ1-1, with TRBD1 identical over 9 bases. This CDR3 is CASSWSGQGMAFF. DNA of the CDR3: TGTGCCAGCAGTTGGTCGGGACAGGGTATGGCTTTCTTT.